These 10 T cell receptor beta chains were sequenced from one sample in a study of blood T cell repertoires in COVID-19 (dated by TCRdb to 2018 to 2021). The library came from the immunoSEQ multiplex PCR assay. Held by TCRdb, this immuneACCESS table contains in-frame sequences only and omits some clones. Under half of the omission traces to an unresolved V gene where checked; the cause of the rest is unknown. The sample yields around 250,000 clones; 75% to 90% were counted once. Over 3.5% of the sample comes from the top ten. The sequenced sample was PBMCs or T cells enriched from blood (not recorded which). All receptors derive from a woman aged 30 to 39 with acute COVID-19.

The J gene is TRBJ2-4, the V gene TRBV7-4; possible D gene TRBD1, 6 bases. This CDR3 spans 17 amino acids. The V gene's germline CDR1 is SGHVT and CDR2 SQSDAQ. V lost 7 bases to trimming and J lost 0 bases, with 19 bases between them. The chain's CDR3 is CASTPGHIVLAKNIQYF. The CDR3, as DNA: TGTGCCAGCACCCCGGGACATATCGTTCTAGCCAAAAACATTCAGTACTTC.

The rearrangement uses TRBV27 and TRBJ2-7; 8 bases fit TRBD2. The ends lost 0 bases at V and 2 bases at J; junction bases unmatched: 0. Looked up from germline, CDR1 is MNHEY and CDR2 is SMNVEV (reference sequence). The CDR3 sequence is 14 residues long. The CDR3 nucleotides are TGTGCCAGCAGTTTATCGGGACTAGCCTACGAGCAGTACTTC. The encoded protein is CASSLSGLAYEQYF.

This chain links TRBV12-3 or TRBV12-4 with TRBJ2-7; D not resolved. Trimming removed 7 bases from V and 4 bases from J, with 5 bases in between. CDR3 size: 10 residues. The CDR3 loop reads CASTCYEQYF. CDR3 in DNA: TGTGCCAGCACTTGTTACGAGCAGTACTTC.

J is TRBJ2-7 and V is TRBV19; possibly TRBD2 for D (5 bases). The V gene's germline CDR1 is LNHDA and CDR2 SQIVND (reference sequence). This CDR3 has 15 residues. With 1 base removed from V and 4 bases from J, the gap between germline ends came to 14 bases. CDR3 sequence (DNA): TGTGCCAGTAGTATAGCGTGGGGAGAGAGGTACGAGCAGTACTTC. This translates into CASSIAWGERYEQYF.

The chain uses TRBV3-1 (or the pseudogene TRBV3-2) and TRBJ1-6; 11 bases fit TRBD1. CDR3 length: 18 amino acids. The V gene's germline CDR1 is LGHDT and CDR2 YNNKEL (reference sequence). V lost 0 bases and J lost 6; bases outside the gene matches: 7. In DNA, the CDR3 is TGTGCCAGCAGCCAAGATGTTGGACAGGGGGCCTTTAATTCACCCCTCCACTTT. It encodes CASSQDVGQGAFNSPLHF.

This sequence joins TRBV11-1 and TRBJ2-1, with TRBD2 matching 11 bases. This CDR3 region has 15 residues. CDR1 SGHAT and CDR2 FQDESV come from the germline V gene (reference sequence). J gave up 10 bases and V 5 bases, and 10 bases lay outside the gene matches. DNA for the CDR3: TGTGCCAGCAGCCAGGGTGGTAGCGGGAGGGAGGAGCAGTTCTTC. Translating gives CASSQGGSGREEQFF.

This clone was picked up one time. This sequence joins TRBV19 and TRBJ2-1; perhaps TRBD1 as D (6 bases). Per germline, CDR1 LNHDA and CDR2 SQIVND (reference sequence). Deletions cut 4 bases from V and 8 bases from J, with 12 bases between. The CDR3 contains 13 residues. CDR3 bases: TGTGCCAGTAGTAGAACAGGGTTGGATGAGCAGTTCTTC. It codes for CASSRTGLDEQFF.

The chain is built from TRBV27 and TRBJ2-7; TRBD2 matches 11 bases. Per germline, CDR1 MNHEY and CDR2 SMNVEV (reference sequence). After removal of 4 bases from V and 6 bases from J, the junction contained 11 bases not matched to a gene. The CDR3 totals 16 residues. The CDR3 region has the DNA TGTGCCAGCAGTTCGGGACTAGCGGTCGCGAGGGGCGAGCAGTACTTC. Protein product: CASSSGLAVARGEQYF.

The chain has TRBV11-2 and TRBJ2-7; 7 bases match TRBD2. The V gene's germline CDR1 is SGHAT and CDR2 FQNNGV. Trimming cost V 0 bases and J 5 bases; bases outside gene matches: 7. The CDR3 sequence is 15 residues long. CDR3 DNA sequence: TGTGCCAGCAGCTTAGATCAAGGCGGGAGCGACGAGCAGTACTTC. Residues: CASSLDQGGSDEQYF.

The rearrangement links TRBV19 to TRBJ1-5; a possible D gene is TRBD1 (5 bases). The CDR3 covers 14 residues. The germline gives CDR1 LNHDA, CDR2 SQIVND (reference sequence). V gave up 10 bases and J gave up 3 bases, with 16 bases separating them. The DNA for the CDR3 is TGTGCCACTTCGGCGGGGCAGTACAATCAGCCCCAGCATTTT. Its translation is CATSAGQYNQPQHF.